Below, 4 T cell receptor beta chains from the same sample are listed, as sequenced in a study of blood T cell repertoires in COVID-19. The table came from immunoSEQ multiplex PCR; TCRdb's copy has only in-frame clones and leaves some out. The sample holds about 200,000 clones; about 85% are singletons and the top ten take approximately 10%. Input material: peripheral blood. Source of these receptors: a woman between 50 and 59 years old with COVID-19, enrolled during active disease.

The chain links TRBV27 to TRBJ1-2; D unresolved. V was shortened by 0 bases and J by 1 base, with 6 bases between the two germline ends. Germline values: CDR1 MNHEY, CDR2 SMNVEV (reference sequence). The CDR3 is 14 amino acids. Here the CDR3 DNA reads TGTGCCAGCAGTTTATCGTACAGTAACTATGGCTACACCTTC. Translation gives CASSLSYSNYGYTF.

This chain uses TRBV9 with TRBJ2-5; 8 positions match TRBD2. CDR3 size: 16 residues. V gave up 4 bases and J gave up 5 bases; unmatched junction bases: 13. In germline, CDR1 is SGDLS, CDR2 YYNGEE. The CDR3 here is CASSPGGARPLETQYF. CDR3 nucleotide sequence: TGTGCCAGCAGCCCCGGGGGGGCGAGACCATTGGAGACCCAGTACTTC.

The chain has TRBV24-1 and TRBJ1-4; possible D gene TRBD1, 5 bases. Looked up from germline, CDR1 is KGHDR and CDR2 is SFDVKD. Trimming removed 3 bases from V and 7 bases from J, with 23 bases in between. CDR3 length: 18 residues. The CDR3 is CATSDSVNRRIVSEKLFF. Here the CDR3 DNA reads TGTGCCACCAGTGATAGTGTTAACAGGCGGATAGTGAGTGAAAAACTGTTTTTT.

This clone appeared a few times. This chain joins TRBV11-2 and TRBJ1-2; 7 bases line up with TRBD1. This CDR3 is built from 13 residues. V lost 4 bases to trimming and J lost 7 bases; unmatched junction nucleotides: 6. Germline assignment: CDR1 SGHAT and CDR2 FQNNGV. CDR3 in DNA: TGTGCCAGCAGCTCGTACCGACAGGGTGGCTACACCTTC. Amino acids: CASSSYRQGGYTF. The full variable domain, in which reference TRBV11-2 and TRBJ1-2 provide the parts outside the CDR3, is EAGVAQSPRYKIIEKRQSVAFWCNPISGHATLYWYQQILGQGPKLLIQFQNNGVVDDSQLPKDRFSAERLKGVDSTLKIQPAKLEDSAVYLCASSSYRQGGYTFGSGTRLTVV.